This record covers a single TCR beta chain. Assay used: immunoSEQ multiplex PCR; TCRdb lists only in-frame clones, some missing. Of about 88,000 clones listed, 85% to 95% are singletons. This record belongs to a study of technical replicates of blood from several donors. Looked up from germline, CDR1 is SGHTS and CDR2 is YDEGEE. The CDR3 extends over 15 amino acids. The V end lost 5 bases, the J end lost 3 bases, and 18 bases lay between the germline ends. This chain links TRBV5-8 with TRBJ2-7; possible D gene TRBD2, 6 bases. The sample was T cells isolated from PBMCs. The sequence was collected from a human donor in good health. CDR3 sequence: CASSPPGVLVYEQYF. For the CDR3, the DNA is TGTGCCAGCAGTCCTCCGGGGGTACTAGTCTACGAGCAGTACTTC.